Shown below are 13 T cell receptor beta chains from a single sample sequenced in a study of T cells after yellow fever vaccination. Via MiXCR, TCRdb re-called the 5' RACE reads, giving one row per CDR3 protein. The sample carries roughly 340,000 distinct CDR3 sequences, around 3.9% recorded once. Source: PBMCs, taken 5 days after the yellow fever booster vaccination. The receptor source for this set is a man between 18 and 29 years old who received the YFV17D yellow fever vaccine.

The table lists this clonotype with a few counts. This chain links TRBV5-5 with TRBJ1-5; D possibly corresponds to TRBD1 (6 bases). Trimming took 2 bases from V and 3 from J, leaving 9 bases between them. The germline CDR1 and CDR2 sequences are SGHKS and YYEKEE (reference sequence). The CDR3 consists of 14 residues. The CDR3, as DNA: TGTGCCAGCAGCTTCGGGACACCCAATCAGCCCCAGCATTTT. Protein: CASSFGTPNQPQHF. The full variable domain, in which reference TRBV5-5 and TRBJ1-5 provide the parts outside the CDR3, is DAGVTQSPTHLIKTRGQQVTLRCSPISGHKSVSWYQQVLGQGPQFIFQYYEKEERGRGNFPDRFSARQFPNYSSELNVNALLLGDSALYLCASSFGTPNQPQHFGDGTRLSIL.

The sample holds many counts of this clonotype. The J gene is TRBJ1-5, the V gene TRBV7-2, with D perhaps TRBD1 (5 bases). Per germline, CDR1 SGHTA and CDR2 FQGNSA. The CDR3 runs 14 residues. With 5 bases removed from V and 6 bases from J, the gap between germline ends came to 14 bases. The CDR3 region has the DNA TGTGCCAGCAGCCCCCTCGGTGGGGGTCAGCCCCAGCATTTT. The encoded protein is CASSPLGGGQPQHF.

The genes are TRBV27 and TRBJ1-2, with a tentative D call TRBD1 (6 bases). The CDR3 runs 13 residues. Per the germline V gene, CDR1 is MNHEY and CDR2 is SMNVEV (reference sequence). Between the trimmed V and J ends, which lost 5 bases and 6 bases, there was a span of 13 bases. DNA for the CDR3: TGTGCCAGCAGTCACAGGGAAGGTGATGGCTACACCTTC. This translates into CASSHREGDGYTF.

The gene calls are TRBV24-1 and TRBJ1-4; D possibly corresponds to TRBD1 (6 bases). Germline V gene lookup returns CDR1 KGHDR and CDR2 SFDVKD. The CDR3 is 19 residues long. Trimming took 7 bases from V and 3 from J, leaving 26 bases between them. The CDR3: CATRGYRDLNFRSNEKLFF. CDR3 nucleotides: TGTGCCACCAGGGGCTACAGGGATTTGAATTTTCGGTCTAATGAAAAACTGTTTTTT.

The CDR3 bases are TGCGCCAGCAGCGACCCCCTACTAGCGGGGGAGAGCGAGACCCAGTACTTC. It specifies CASSDPLLAGESETQYF. The chain carries TRBV4-1 and TRBJ2-5; 11 nucleotides agree with TRBD2. CDR1 is MGHRA and CDR2 is YSYEKL in the germline V gene. This CDR3 contains 17 residues. V dropped 5 bases and J dropped 5; count of bases not matched to a gene: 13.

This clonotype appeared a few times. The chain recombines TRBV5-6 with TRBJ1-6, with D hard to call. The V end lost 3 bases, the J end lost 8 bases, and 12 bases lay between the germline ends. CDR1 is SGHDT and CDR2 is YYEEEE in the germline V gene. The CDR3 has 14 amino acids. The DNA for the CDR3 is TGTGCCAGCAGCTCCGAGCAGCGAGATTCACCCCTCCACTTT. Protein product: CASSSEQRDSPLHF.

This clonotype was seen at least ten times. The chain carries TRBV14 and TRBJ2-7, with D perhaps matching TRBD2 (7 bases). Germline CDR1 is SGHDN and CDR2 is FVKESK. The CDR3 is 15 amino acids. V lost 8 bases to trimming and J lost 2 bases, with 19 bases between them. CDR3 amino acids: CASQSRGGAPYEQYV. CDR3 DNA: TGTGCCAGCCAATCGAGGGGGGGGGCCCCCTACGAGCAGTACGTC.

Only a few counts were recorded for this clonotype. The chain recombines TRBV25-1 with TRBJ1-1, with unresolved D. With 11 bases removed from V and 1 base from J, the gap between germline ends came to 11 bases. CDR1 and CDR2 (germline): MGHDK, SYGVNS. The CDR3 is 12 residues long. CDR3 amino acids: CAAARGNTEAFF. In DNA form, the CDR3 reads TGTGCCGCAGCCCGGGGGAACACTGAAGCTTTCTTT.

This clonotype was counted many times. The V gene is TRBV29-1, the J gene TRBJ1-1, with D possibly being TRBD1 (5 bases). The CDR3 consists of 12 residues. CDR1 and CDR2 from the germline V gene are SQVTM and ANQGSEA. The V end was cut by 7 bases, the J end by 1 base, with 10 bases between. This CDR3 reads CSARGGNTEAFF. CDR3 bases: TGCAGCGCTCGCGGGGGGAACACTGAAGCTTTCTTT. Drawing the rest from reference TRBV29-1 and TRBJ1-1, the complete variable domain is SAVISQKPSRDICQRGTSLTIQCQVDSQVTMMFWYRQQPGQSLTLIATANQGSEATYESGFVIDKFPISRPNLTFSTLTVSNMSPEDSSIYLCSARGGNTEAFFGQGTRLTVV.

This clonotype was seen many times. The genes are TRBV12-3 or TRBV12-4 and TRBJ1-2; the D is unclear. The CDR3 contains 13 residues. Trimming removed 3 bases at V and 3 bases at J, with 8 bases between. The CDR3 DNA is TGTGCCAGCAGTTTCGGACGGCACTATGGCTACACCTTC. Amino acids: CASSFGRHYGYTF.

This clonotype was detected ten times or more. V and J are TRBV21-1 and TRBJ2-2; the table's D gene call, TRBD1, was not cross checked with the DNA. TRBV21-1 is flagged as a pseudogene. The CDR3 extends over 12 amino acids. The DNA of the CDR3 is TGTGCCAGCAGCCCCCCCCCCGGGGAGCTGTTTTTT. Translated, it gives CASSPPPGELFF.

Many counts were recorded for this clonotype. V and J are TRBV10-1 and TRBJ2-3, with 8 nucleotides matching TRBD2. Germline V gene lookup returns CDR1 WNHNN and CDR2 SYGVQD (reference sequence). The trim removed 3 bases at V and 13 bases at J, leaving 6 bases unmatched. CDR3 size: 12 residues. DNA for the CDR3: TGCGCCAGCAGTGAAGGCGAGCGGGAGAAGTATTTT. Translation: CASSEGEREKYF.

This clonotype was found a few times. No conserved phenylalanine or tryptophan ends this CDR3, so it is likely a read error. The chain joins TRBV3-1 to TRBJ2-5; 7 nucleotides line up with TRBD2. Germline-derived CDR1 and CDR2 are LGHDT and YNNKEL (reference sequence). This CDR3 has 14 residues. The junction had 6 bases not matched to a gene; V was cut back by 4 bases and J by 4 bases. The CDR3 protein is CASSPGVAGETQYL. The CDR3 bases are TGTGCCAGCAGCCCGGGAGTAGCGGGAGAGACCCAGTACTTA.